This T cell receptor (beta chain) emerged from a study of blood T cells in healthy people across ages. On the study more broadly: Roughly one uniquely barcoded beta molecule per two T cells was captured. Regarding the study as a whole: When set beside aged donors, long-lived donors presented more naive CD4+ cells and higher diversity. Across the age range, TCR beta diversity per million T cells fell in a roughly linear way.

The V gene's germline CDR1 is SGHDN and CDR2 FVKESK. This CDR3 is 14 amino acids long. A second PCR of roughly 7 to 11 cycles used a sample-barcoded 5' primer and a J-beta primer mix. Each CDR3 protein is one row after TCRdb ran MiXCR on the 5' RACE reads. The table shows some 860,000 distinct CDR3 sequences, with roughly three fifths occurring only once. About this clonotype: Antigen unknown.

The material sequenced was blood. The chain joins TRBV14 to TRBJ2-4; tentative D call: TRBD1 (5 bases). The J call is uncertain, as TRBJ2-7 better fits the DNA end. The sequence was collected from a man between 35 and 55 years old in good health. CDR3 nucleotide sequence: TGTGCCAGCAGCCAAGAATACTCAGGGAACGAGCAGTACTTC. Residues: CASSQEYSGNEQYF.